This T cell receptor beta chain was captured by sequencing in a study of blood T cell repertoires in COVID-19. CDR1 and CDR2 from the germline V gene are SQVTM and ANQGSEA. The CDR3 length is 14 residues. The J segment lost 1 base and the V segment lost 4 bases, leaving 6 bases of the junction unmatched. Method: immunoSEQ multiplex PCR; TCRdb's copy keeps in-frame clones and lacks some. The table has 70,000 or so clones, 90% seen once. This clone was counted only a few times. The J gene is TRBJ1-2, the V gene TRBV29-1, with 7 bases aligning to TRBD1. The sequenced sample was peripheral blood. The sequence was collected from a man aged 45-65 years with acute or convalescent COVID-19. The chain's CDR3 is CSVGSGTDNYGYTF. The CDR3 DNA is TGCAGCGTTGGATCCGGGACAGATAACTATGGCTACACCTTC.